Below, 17 T cell receptor beta chains from the same sample are listed, as sequenced in a study of blood T cell repertoires in COVID-19. Profiled with immunoSEQ multiplex PCR; TCRdb holds only in-frame clones, not every one. The sample shows about 120,000 clones, about 80% of them seen only once. Material for sequencing was peripheral blood. The receptors were sampled from a man between 65 and 80 years old with active or convalescent COVID-19.

This chain connects TRBV24-1 to TRBJ2-1, with D possibly being TRBD2 (6 bases). V gave up 9 bases and J gave up 8 bases, with 16 bases separating them. The CDR3 has 13 amino acids. Germline CDR1 reads KGHDR; CDR2 reads SFDVKD. The CDR3 sequence is CATAAGGAYEQFF. The CDR3 DNA reads TGTGCCACCGCCGCTGGAGGGGCCTATGAGCAGTTCTTC.

The rearrangement joins TRBV3-1 (or the pseudogene TRBV3-2) to TRBJ1-1, with D possibly matching TRBD1 (5 bases). In germline, CDR1 is LGHDT, CDR2 YNNKEL (reference sequence). Trimming stripped 7 bases from V and 0 bases from J, with 12 bases between. This CDR3 comprises 14 residues. The CDR3 here is CASTPQDMNTEAFF. The CDR3 DNA is TGTGCCAGCACCCCACAGGACATGAACACTGAAGCTTTCTTT.

The CDR3: CSVVYVGREFGTDTQYF. CDR3 coding DNA: TGCAGCGTTGTGTATGTAGGGCGGGAGTTTGGGACAGATACGCAGTATTTT. The rearrangement links TRBV29-1 to TRBJ2-3; 7 bases map to TRBD2. CDR3 length: 17 amino acids. The ends lost 4 bases at V and 3 bases at J; junction bases unmatched: 16. From germline, CDR1 is SQVTM and CDR2 ANQGSEA.

The rearrangement joins TRBV4-2 to TRBJ1-2, with a possible D match to TRBD1 (6 bases). Looked up from germline, CDR1 is LGHNA and CDR2 is YNFKEQ. The CDR3 loop spans 15 amino acids. Trimming left V 0 bases short and J 7 bases short, with 15 bases between. CDR3 amino acids: CASSQEITGSGGYTF. The CDR3 DNA is TGTGCCAGCAGCCAAGAGATAACAGGGTCCGGTGGCTACACCTTC.

The CDR3 loop reads CASSISTGGNSNQPQHF. CDR3 nucleotides: TGTGCCAGTAGTATATCCACAGGGGGAAATAGCAATCAGCCCCAGCATTTT. The chain links TRBV19 to TRBJ1-5, with 8 bases identical to TRBD1. The CDR3 is made up of 17 amino acids. J gave up 0 bases and V 2 bases, and 6 bases lay outside the gene matches. Germline values: CDR1 LNHDA, CDR2 SQIVND (reference sequence).

The V call is TRBV11-3, the J call TRBJ1-6; 8 nucleotides line up with TRBD1. Per the germline V gene, CDR1 is SGHNT and CDR2 is YENEEA. With 4 bases clipped from V and 8 bases from J, the junction kept 1 base outside the gene matches. The CDR3 totals 13 residues. CDR3 sequence: CASSSQGDSPLHF. CDR3 DNA sequence: TGTGCCAGCAGCTCACAGGGGGATTCACCCCTCCACTTT.

The chain recombines TRBV27 with TRBJ2-7; TRBD2 might be the D (7 bases). Trimming removed 7 bases at V and 3 bases at J, with 22 bases between. CDR3 length: 16 amino acids. Germline V gene data show CDR1 as MNHEY and CDR2 as SMNVEV (reference sequence). The CDR3 region is CASTTFGGKGDYEQYF. The CDR3 nucleotides read TGTGCCAGCACCACCTTCGGGGGGAAGGGGGACTACGAGCAGTACTTC.

This sequence joins TRBV9 and TRBJ1-2; D may be TRBD1 (5 bases). The length of the CDR3 is 14 residues. CDR1 and CDR2 from the germline V gene are SGDLS and YYNGEE. Deletions cut 0 bases from V and 7 bases from J, with 13 bases between. CDR3 DNA: TGTGCCAGCAGCGTAGAGGTGACAGCGGGTGGCTACACCTTC. It codes for CASSVEVTAGGYTF.

This chain connects TRBV16 to TRBJ1-5, with TRBD1 as a possible D gene (6 bases). This CDR3 is 16 amino acids long. Trimming took 4 bases from V and 4 from J, leaving 17 bases between them. Per the germline V gene, CDR1 is KGHSY and CDR2 is FQNENV. CDR3 protein: CASSLASGASNQPQHF. Here the CDR3 DNA reads TGTGCCAGCAGCCTAGCATCAGGGGCGAGTAATCAGCCCCAGCATTTT.

The chain couples TRBV28 to TRBJ1-5; unclear D gene. The V end was cut by 5 bases, the J end by 0 bases, with 11 bases between. Per germline, CDR1 MDHEN and CDR2 SYDVKM. The CDR3 length is 15 residues. The CDR3 DNA reads as TGTGCCAGCAGTGCTTACGGGATTAGCAATCAGCCCCAGCATTTT. This sequence encodes CASSAYGISNQPQHF. The whole variable domain, remainder taken from reference TRBV28 and TRBJ1-5, is DVKVTQSSRYLVKRTGEKVFLECVQDMDHENMFWYRQDPGLGLRLIYFSYDVKMKEKGDIPEGYSVSREKKERFSLILESASTNQTSMYLCASSAYGISNQPQHFGDGTRLSIL.

This clone was recorded a few times. DNA for the CDR3: TGTGCCAGCAGACTAGGGACTAGCGGGTTCGTTGAGCAGTTCTTC. This gives the protein CASRLGTSGFVEQFF. The chain recombines TRBV28 with TRBJ2-1; 12 bases align to TRBD2. V was clipped by 6 bases and J by 9 bases; unmatched bases: 9. The germline CDR1 and CDR2 sequences are MDHEN and SYDVKM. This CDR3 has 15 residues.

The chain carries TRBV3-1 (or the pseudogene TRBV3-2) and TRBJ2-1, with 11 bases aligning to TRBD2. CDR1 is LGHDT, CDR2 YNNKEL, per germline (reference sequence). This CDR3 is 16 amino acids long. The V and J ends lost 1 base and 4 bases, in that order; junction bases with no gene match: 3. In DNA form, the CDR3 reads TGTGCCAGCAGCCAAGCTAGCGGGGGGAATTACAATGAGCAGTTCTTC. Protein product: CASSQASGGNYNEQFF.

This chain uses TRBV2 with TRBJ1-2, with D possibly matching TRBD1 (6 bases). Germline values: CDR1 SNHLY, CDR2 FYNNEI. CDR3 size: 15 residues. V dropped 2 bases and J dropped 1 base, with 11 bases sitting between them. In nucleotides, the CDR3 is TGTGCCAGCAGTGAATTCGGGACACTTAACTATGGCTACACCTTC. It encodes CASSEFGTLNYGYTF.

The chain carries TRBV10-3 and TRBJ2-7; possible D gene TRBD1, 5 bases. This CDR3 is 12 amino acids long. The germline V and J ends were trimmed by 9 bases and 0 bases, with 9 bases remaining between them. Germline loops: CDR1 ENHRY, CDR2 SYGVKD. CDR3 in amino acids: CAIGVDSYEQYF. The CDR3 DNA sequence: TGTGCCATAGGGGTGGACTCCTACGAGCAGTACTTC.

This clone was detected a few times. The chain employs TRBV7-3 and TRBJ2-1; 7 nucleotides match TRBD2. The CDR3 runs 15 residues. From germline, CDR1 is SGHTA and CDR2 FQGTGA. The ends lost 2 bases at V and 6 bases at J; junction bases unmatched: 7. The CDR3 DNA sequence: TGTGCCAGCAGCTTATGGGGGGAGGGCCGCAATGAGCAGTTCTTC. This gives the protein CASSLWGEGRNEQFF.

The chain uses TRBV5-1 and TRBJ2-3, with 7 bases identical to TRBD2. The germline gives CDR1 SGHRS, CDR2 YFSETQ. The V gene end was trimmed by 3 bases and the J gene end by 3 bases; junction bases not matched to a gene: 10. CDR3 size: 16 residues. The CDR3 sequence is CASSWSRGRGTDTQYF. DNA of the CDR3: TGCGCCAGCAGCTGGTCACGCGGGAGAGGAACAGATACGCAGTATTTT.

The V gene is TRBV3-1 (or the pseudogene TRBV3-2), the J gene TRBJ1-1, with TRBD1 as a possible D gene (5 bases). The CDR3 length is 14 residues. V dropped 5 bases and J dropped 0 bases, with 10 bases sitting between them. Germline CDR1 reads LGHDT; CDR2 reads YNNKEL (reference sequence). CDR3 protein: CASSLRDLNTEAFF. CDR3 bases: TGTGCCAGCAGCTTGAGGGACTTGAACACTGAAGCTTTCTTT.